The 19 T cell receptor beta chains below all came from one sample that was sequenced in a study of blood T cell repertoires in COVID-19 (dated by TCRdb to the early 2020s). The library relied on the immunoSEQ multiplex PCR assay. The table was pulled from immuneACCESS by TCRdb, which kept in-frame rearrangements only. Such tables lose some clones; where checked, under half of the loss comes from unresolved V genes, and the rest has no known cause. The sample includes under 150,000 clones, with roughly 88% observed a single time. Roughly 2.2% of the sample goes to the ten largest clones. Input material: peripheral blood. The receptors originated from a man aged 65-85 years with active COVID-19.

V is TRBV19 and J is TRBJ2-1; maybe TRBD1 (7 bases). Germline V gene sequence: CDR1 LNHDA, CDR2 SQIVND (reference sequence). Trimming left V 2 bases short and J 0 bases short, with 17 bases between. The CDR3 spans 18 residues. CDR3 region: CASSIKRQGGSSYNEQFF. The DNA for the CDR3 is TGTGCCAGTAGTATAAAGAGACAGGGAGGTAGCTCCTACAATGAGCAGTTCTTC.

The chain's CDR3 is CASSPRAGGRGGELFF. Here the CDR3 DNA reads TGTGCCAGCAGCCCCCGGGCGGGAGGTCGGGGCGGGGAGCTGTTTTTT. The V and J genes are TRBV13 and TRBJ2-2, with TRBD2 matching 8 bases. The CDR3 has 16 residues. Germline CDR1 and CDR2: PRHDT and FYEKMQ (reference sequence). V lost 5 bases, J lost 7 bases, and 12 bases stayed unmatched.

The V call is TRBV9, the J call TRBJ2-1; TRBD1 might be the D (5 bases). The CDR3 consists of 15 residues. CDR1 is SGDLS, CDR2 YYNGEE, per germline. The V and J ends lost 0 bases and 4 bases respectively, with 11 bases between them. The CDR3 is CASSVVGDPYNEQFF. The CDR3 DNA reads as TGTGCCAGCAGCGTAGTAGGGGATCCATACAATGAGCAGTTCTTC.

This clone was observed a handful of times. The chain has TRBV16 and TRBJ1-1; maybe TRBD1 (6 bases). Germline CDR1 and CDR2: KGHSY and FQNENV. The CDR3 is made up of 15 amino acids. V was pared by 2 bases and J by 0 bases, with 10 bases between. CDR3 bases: TGTGCCAGCAGCCAAAATCAGGGGCTGAACACTGAAGCTTTCTTT. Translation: CASSQNQGLNTEAFF.

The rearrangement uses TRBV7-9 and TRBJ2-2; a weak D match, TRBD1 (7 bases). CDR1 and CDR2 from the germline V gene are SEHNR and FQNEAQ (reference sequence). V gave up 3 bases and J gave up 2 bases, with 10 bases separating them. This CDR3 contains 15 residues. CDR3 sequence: CASSFQGGNTGELFF. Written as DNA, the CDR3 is TGTGCCAGCAGCTTCCAGGGGGGTAACACCGGGGAGCTGTTTTTT.

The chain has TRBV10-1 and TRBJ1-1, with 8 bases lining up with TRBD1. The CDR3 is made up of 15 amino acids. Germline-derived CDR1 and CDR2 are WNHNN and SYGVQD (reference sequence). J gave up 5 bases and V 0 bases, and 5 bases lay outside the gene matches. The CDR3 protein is CASSESTGGKTEAFF. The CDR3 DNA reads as TGCGCCAGCAGTGAGTCCACAGGGGGTAAGACTGAAGCTTTCTTT.

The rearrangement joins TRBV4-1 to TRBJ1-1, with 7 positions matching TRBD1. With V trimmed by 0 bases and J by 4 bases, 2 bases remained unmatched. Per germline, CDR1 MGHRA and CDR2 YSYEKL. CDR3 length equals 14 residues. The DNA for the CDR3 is TGCGCCAGCAGCCAAGATCAGGGGGGCACTGAAGCTTTCTTT. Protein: CASSQDQGGTEAFF.

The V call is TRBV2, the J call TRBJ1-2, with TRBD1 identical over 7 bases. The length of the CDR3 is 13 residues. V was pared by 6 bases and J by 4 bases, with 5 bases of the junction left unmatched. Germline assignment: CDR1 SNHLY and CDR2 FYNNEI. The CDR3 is CASSIQGSYGYTF. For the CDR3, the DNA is TGTGCCAGCAGCATACAGGGGTCCTATGGCTACACCTTC.

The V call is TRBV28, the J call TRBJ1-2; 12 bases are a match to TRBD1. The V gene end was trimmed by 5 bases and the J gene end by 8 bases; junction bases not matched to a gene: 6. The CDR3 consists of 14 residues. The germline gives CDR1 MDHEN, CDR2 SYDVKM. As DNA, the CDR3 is TGTGCCAGCAGTCCGGGACAGGGGGCGCGAGGCTACACCTTC. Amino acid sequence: CASSPGQGARGYTF.

The CDR3 loop is CASSRAGAGAKEQYF. The CDR3 DNA reads TGTGCCAGCAGCCGGGCAGGAGCGGGAGCCAAAGAGCAGTACTTC. V usage is TRBV3-1 (or the pseudogene TRBV3-2) and J usage is TRBJ2-7; the match to TRBD2 covers 8 bases. Germline CDR1 reads LGHDT; CDR2 reads YNNKEL (reference sequence). CDR3 size: 15 residues. V gave up 4 bases and J gave up 7 bases; unmatched junction bases: 12.

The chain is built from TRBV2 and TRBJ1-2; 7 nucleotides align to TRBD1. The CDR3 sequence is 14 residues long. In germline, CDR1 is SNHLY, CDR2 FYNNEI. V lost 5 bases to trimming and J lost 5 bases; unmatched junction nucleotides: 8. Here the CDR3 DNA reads TGTGCCAGCAGTCGGACAGGCGTAGGATATGGCTACACCTTC. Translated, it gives CASSRTGVGYGYTF.

CDR3 bases: TGTGCCAGTAGTATTGGGCAGGGGGCTGGAGCCAAAAACATTCAGTACTTC. It translates to CASSIGQGAGAKNIQYF. This chain connects TRBV19 to TRBJ2-4, with 8 bases matching TRBD1. Germline CDR1 is LNHDA and CDR2 is SQIVND (reference sequence). Unmatched junction bases numbered 7, after V lost 3 bases and J lost 0 bases. The CDR3 loop spans 17 amino acids. The whole variable domain, remainder taken from reference TRBV19 and TRBJ2-4, is DGGITQSPKYLFRKEGQNVTLSCEQNLNHDAMYWYRQDPGQGLRLIYYSQIVNDFQKGDIAEGYSVSREKKESFPLTVTSAQKNPTAFYLCASSIGQGAGAKNIQYFGAGTRLSVL.

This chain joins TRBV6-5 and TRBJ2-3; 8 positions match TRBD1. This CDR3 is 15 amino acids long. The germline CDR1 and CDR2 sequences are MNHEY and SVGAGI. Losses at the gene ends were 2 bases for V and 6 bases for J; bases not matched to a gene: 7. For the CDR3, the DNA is TGTGCCAGCAGTTACGCGACAGGGGCAGCGGATACGCAGTATTTT. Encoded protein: CASSYATGAADTQYF.

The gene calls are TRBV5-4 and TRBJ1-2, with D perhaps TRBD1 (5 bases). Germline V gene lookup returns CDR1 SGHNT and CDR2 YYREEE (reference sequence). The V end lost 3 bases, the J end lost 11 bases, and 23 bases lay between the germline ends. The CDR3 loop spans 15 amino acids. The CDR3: CASSSPAGGRARYTF. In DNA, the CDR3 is TGTGCCAGCAGCTCCCCTGCGGGGGGTCGGGCTCGATACACCTTC.

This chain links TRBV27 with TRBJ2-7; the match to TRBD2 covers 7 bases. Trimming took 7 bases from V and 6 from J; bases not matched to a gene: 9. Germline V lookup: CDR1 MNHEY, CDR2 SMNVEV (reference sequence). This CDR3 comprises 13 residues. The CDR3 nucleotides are TGTGCCAGCACCATAAGGGACTACCGCGAGCAGTACTTC. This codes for CASTIRDYREQYF.

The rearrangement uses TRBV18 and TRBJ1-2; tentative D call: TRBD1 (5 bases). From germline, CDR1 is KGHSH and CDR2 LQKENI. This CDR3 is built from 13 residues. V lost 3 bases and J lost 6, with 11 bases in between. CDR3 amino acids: CASSPRDLHGYTF. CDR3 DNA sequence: TGTGCCAGCTCACCGCGGGACCTGCATGGCTACACCTTC. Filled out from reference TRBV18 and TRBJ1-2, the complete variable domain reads NAGVMQNPRHLVRRRGQEARLRCSPMKGHSHVYWYRQLPEEGLKFMVYLQKENIIDESGMPKERFSAEFPKEGPSILRIQQVVRGDSAAYFCASSPRDLHGYTFGSGTRLTVV.

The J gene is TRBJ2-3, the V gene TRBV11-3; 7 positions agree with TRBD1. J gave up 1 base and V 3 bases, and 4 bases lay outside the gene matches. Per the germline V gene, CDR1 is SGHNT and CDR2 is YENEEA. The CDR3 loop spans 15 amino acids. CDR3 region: CASSLRTGGTDTQYF. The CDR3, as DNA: TGTGCCAGCAGCTTGCGGACAGGCGGCACAGATACGCAGTATTTT.

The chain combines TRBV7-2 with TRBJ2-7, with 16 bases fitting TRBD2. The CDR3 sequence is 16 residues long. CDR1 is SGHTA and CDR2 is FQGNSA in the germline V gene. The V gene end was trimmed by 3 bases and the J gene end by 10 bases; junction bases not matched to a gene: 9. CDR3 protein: CASSFEGGLAGGPQYF. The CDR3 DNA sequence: TGTGCCAGCAGCTTCGAGGGGGGACTAGCGGGAGGGCCACAGTACTTC.

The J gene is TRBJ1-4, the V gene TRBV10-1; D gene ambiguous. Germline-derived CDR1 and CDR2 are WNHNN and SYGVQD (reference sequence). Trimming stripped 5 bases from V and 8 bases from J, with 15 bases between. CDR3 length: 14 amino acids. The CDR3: CASSSRQEVEKLFF. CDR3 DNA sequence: TGCGCCAGCAGTAGCCGGCAGGAAGTCGAAAAACTGTTTTTT.